The clone carrying this T cell receptor beta chain has at least ten counts. These data belong to a study of human T cells and chemical hapten exposure. The overall study: Sensitization applied 2% DPC to roughly 2 cm by roughly 2 cm of upper inner arm skin.

As for time point: patch test 3, about 24 weeks after DPC sensitization. Treatment noted: therapeutic diphenylcyclopropenone sensitization with weekly scalp DPC. Every donor had alopecia and was 18 to 70 years old; all were suitable for DPC. The trim removed 1 base at V and 0 bases at J, leaving 5 bases unmatched. The CDR3 is 17 residues long. Germline V gene lookup returns CDR1 SEHNR and CDR2 FQNEAQ (reference sequence). Under the authors' procedure: Across samples, TCR counts had a median of roughly 96,000 and ranged from about 23,224 to 700,000. TCRdb independently ran MiXCR on the RACE reads; one entry per CDR3 protein. In this record, the V and J calls reflect TCRdb's handling and not the investigators' own analysis. The repertoire consists of about 30,000 distinct CDR3 sequences, with over 4.5% occurring once and the leading ten covering about 5.6%.

This TCR was recovered from a man aged 25-45 years with alopecia areata. Some clones in this sample may be carry-over from other donors' samples. The rearrangement joins TRBV7-9 to TRBJ2-5; 10 nucleotides match TRBD2. The material sequenced was whole blood, taken in connection with sensitization to the hapten diphenylcyclopropenone (DPC). The chain's CDR3 is CASSLGLAGDHQETQYF. CDR3 coding DNA: TGTGCCAGCAGCTTAGGCCTAGCGGGGGACCACCAAGAGACCCAGTACTTC.